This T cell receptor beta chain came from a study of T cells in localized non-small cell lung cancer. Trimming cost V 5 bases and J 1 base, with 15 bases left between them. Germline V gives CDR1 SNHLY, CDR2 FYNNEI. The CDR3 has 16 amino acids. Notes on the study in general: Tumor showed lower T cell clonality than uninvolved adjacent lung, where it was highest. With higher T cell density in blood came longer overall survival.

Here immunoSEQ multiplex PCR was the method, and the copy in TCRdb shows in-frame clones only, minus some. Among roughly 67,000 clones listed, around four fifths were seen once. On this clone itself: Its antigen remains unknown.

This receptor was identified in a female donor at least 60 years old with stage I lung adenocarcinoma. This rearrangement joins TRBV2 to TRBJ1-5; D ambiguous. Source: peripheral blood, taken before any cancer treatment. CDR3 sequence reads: CASSPDGLLSNQPQHF. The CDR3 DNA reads TGTGCCAGCAGTCCCGACGGACTTTTGAGCAATCAGCCCCAGCATTTT.